The entry below gives a single TCR beta chain sequence along with its context. The antigen it recognizes is unknown. The record has no base qualities; no much larger clone is one base away. The sample comes from a study of CD8 T cells in ankylosing spondylitis (dated by TCRdb to between 2016 and 2019). Describing the broader study: The study profiled T cell receptor beta repertoires in healthy donors and ankylosing spondylitis patients to find disease-linked TCR variants. The full study cohort comprised about 24 ankylosing spondylitis patients and some 100 healthy donors. Samples of peripheral blood were taken, and for ankylosing spondylitis patients, synovial fluid was collected as well.

The germline V gene sets CDR1 to SGDLS and CDR2 to YYNGEE. The CDR3 goes from the cysteine to the phenylalanine over 15 residues. Just the 45-base CDR3 DNA is kept, in frame starting at base 1. Trimming takes 0 bases off V and 4 bases off J; junction bases not matched to a gene: 5. Study-level results and caveats: Blood from ankylosing spondylitis patients appeared to be characterized by a TCR beta motif made up of under 10 highly homologous amino acid variants. Significant enrichment of the disease-linked clones was reported in matched synovial fluid samples from ankylosing spondylitis patients. Some of the motif variants had been reported before in the synovial fluid and blood of reactive arthritis patients, a finding that suggests common disease-initiation mechanisms. The disease-linked clones showed a CD8+ phenotype and occurred at relatively low frequencies in peripheral blood.

Instrument on record: Illumina HiSeq 2500. Quantitative 5'-RACE with molecular barcodes was used to prepare TCR beta libraries. For the original study's pipeline: A new computational method based on a probabilistic model of VDJ rearrangement was used to identify disease-linked TCR variants. The public reads were quality trimmed at Q25 with fastp and then assembled into clones with MiXCR by TCRdb, keeping productive beta chains. Rows are unified per CDR3 protein, each entry keeping the most common DNA and genes. The authors' filters were not applied to this entry. Recorded for this sample are about 800,000 distinct CDR3 sequences; over 9.5% of them occurred a single time. The leading ten clones occupy about 0.5% of the sample.

This clonotype was sampled from a male donor with ankylosing spondylitis. The specimen was blood, either unsorted or a sorted T cell fraction (not recorded which). The chain links TRBV9 with TRBJ2-7, and 9 junctional nucleotides match TRBD2. For the CDR3, the sequence is CASSVDLAGIYEQYF. The bases are TGTGCCAGCAGCGTAGACCTAGCGGGGATTTACGAGCAGTACTTC.